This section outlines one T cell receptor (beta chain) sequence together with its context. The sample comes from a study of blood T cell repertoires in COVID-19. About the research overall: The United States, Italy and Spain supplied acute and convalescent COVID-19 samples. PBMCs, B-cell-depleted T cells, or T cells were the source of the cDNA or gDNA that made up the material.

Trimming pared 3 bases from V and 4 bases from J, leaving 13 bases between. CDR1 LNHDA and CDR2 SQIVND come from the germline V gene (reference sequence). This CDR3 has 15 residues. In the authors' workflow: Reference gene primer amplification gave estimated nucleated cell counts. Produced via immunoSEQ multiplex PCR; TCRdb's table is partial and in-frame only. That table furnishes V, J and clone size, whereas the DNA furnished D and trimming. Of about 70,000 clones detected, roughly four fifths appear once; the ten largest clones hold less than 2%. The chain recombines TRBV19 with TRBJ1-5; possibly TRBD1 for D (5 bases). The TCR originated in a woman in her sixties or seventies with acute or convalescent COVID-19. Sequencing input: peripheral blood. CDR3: CASSIRQGDNQPQHF. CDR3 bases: TGTGCCAGTAGTATCCGGCAGGGCGATAATCAGCCCCAGCATTTT.